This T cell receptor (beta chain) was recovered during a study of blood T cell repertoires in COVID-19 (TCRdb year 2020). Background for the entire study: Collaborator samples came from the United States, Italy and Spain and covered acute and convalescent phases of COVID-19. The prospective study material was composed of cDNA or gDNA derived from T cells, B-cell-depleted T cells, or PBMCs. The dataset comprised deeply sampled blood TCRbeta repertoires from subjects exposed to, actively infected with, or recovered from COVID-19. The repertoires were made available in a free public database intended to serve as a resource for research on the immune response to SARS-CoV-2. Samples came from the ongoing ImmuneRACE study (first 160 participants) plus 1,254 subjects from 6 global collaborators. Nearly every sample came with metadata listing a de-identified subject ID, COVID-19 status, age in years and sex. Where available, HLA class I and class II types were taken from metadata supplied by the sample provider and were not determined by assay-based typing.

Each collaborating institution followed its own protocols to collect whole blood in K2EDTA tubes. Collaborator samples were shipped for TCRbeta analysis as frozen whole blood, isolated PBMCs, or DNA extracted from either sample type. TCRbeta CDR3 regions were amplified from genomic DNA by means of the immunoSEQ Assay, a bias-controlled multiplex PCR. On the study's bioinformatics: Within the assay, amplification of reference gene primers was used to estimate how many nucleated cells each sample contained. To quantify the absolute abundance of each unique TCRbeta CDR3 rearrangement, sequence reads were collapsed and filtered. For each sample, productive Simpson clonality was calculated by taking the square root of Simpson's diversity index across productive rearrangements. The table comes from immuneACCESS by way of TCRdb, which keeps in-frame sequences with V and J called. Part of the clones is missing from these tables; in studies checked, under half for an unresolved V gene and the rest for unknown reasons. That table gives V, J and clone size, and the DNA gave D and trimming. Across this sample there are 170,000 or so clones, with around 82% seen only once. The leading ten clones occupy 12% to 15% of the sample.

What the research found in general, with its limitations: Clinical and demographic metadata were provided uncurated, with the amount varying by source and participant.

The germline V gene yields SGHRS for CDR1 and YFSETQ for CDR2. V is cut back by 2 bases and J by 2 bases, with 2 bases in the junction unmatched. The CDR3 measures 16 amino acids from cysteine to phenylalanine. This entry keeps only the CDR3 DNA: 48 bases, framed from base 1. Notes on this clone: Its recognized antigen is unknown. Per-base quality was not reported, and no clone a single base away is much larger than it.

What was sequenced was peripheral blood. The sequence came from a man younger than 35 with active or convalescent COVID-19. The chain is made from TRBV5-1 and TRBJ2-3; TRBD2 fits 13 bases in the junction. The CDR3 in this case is CASSFGLAGATDTQYF. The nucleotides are TGCGCCAGCAGCTTCGGACTAGCGGGAGCCACAGATACGCAGTATTTT. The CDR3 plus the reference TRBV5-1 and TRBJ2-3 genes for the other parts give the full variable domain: KAGVTQTPRYLIKTRGQQVTLSCSPISGHRSVSWYQQTPGQGLQFLFEYFSETQRNKGNFPGRFSGRQFSNSRSEMNVSTLELGDSALYLCASSFGLAGATDTQYFGPGTRLTVL.